One sample yielded the 24 T cell receptor beta chains listed below, sequenced in a study of blood T cell repertoires in COVID-19. Sequenced by immunoSEQ multiplex PCR; TCRdb stores in-frame clones only, minus some. The sample yields just over 250,000 clones, about 86% seen once. The sequencing input was PBMCs or T cells enriched from blood (not recorded which). The receptors stem from a man aged 25-40 years with acute COVID-19.

V is TRBV11-2 and J is TRBJ2-3; TRBD2 might be the D (5 bases). Germline values: CDR1 SGHAT, CDR2 FQNNGV. The CDR3 is 15 residues long. Trimming left V 5 bases short and J 4 bases short, with 16 bases between. CDR3: CASSAGRTQADTQYF. The CDR3 region has the DNA TGTGCCAGCAGCGCGGGCCGAACTCAGGCAGATACGCAGTATTTT.

This clone was recorded only once. This sequence joins TRBV5-6 and TRBJ2-7, with TRBD1 matching 8 bases. J lost 9 bases, V lost 4 bases, and 15 bases had no gene match. The length of the CDR3 is 15 residues. Germline V gene lookup returns CDR1 SGHDT and CDR2 YYEEEE. CDR3 DNA: TGTGCCAGCAGCCCGTGGACAGGGCTCATTTCCGTGCAGTACGTC. This codes for CASSPWTGLISVQYV.

The chain uses TRBV6-5 and TRBJ1-2; 9 positions match TRBD1. The V and J ends lost 1 base and 8 bases, in that order; junction bases with no gene match: 8. This CDR3 is 15 amino acids long. In germline, CDR1 is MNHEY, CDR2 SVGAGI. The DNA of the CDR3 is TGTGCCAGCAGTTACTACAAACAGGGGGCTGGCGGCTACACCTTC. The encoded protein is CASSYYKQGAGGYTF.

J is TRBJ1-2 and V is TRBV10-1; D is perhaps TRBD1 (6 bases). The germline gives CDR1 WNHNN, CDR2 SYGVQD (reference sequence). V lost 3 bases to trimming and J lost 10 bases, with 12 bases between them. The CDR3 contains 12 residues. The CDR3 loop reads CASSDGQRSYTF. DNA of the CDR3: TGCGCCAGCAGTGACGGACAGAGATCCTACACCTTC.

The rearrangement uses TRBV7-2 and TRBJ2-5; 9 bases match TRBD2. In germline, CDR1 is SGHTA, CDR2 FQGNSA. The junction had 4 bases not matched to a gene; V was cut back by 4 bases and J by 4 bases. There are 14 residues in the CDR3. This CDR3 is CASSSSSGVETQYF. CDR3 DNA: TGTGCCAGCAGCTCTTCTAGCGGGGTAGAGACCCAGTACTTC. Using reference TRBV7-2 and TRBJ2-5 for the parts outside the CDR3, the full variable domain is GAGVSQSPSNKVTEKGKDVELRCDPISGHTALYWYRQSLGQGLEFLIYFQGNSAPDKSGLPSDRFSAERTGGSVSTLTIQRTQQEDSAVYLCASSSSSGVETQYFGPGTRLLVL.

The J gene is TRBJ1-4, the V gene TRBV6-5, with no clear D. With 7 bases removed from V and 4 bases from J, the gap between germline ends came to 16 bases. Germline loops: CDR1 MNHEY, CDR2 SVGAGI. The CDR3 is 15 residues long. The CDR3 DNA follows: TGTGCCAGCATAAAAAACCTCAGTGGTAATGAAAAACTGTTTTTT. Amino acids: CASIKNLSGNEKLFF.

This chain links TRBV7-2 with TRBJ2-3, with D uncertain. CDR1 and CDR2 from the germline V gene are SGHTA and FQGNSA. Trimming pared 5 bases from V and 6 bases from J, leaving 6 bases between. The CDR3 totals 11 residues. The CDR3 loop reads CASSGADTQYF. CDR3 DNA sequence: TGTGCCAGCAGCGGAGCCGATACGCAGTATTTT.

This clone was observed once. This rearrangement joins TRBV5-4 to TRBJ2-2; the match to TRBD2 covers 7 bases. The CDR3 covers 19 residues. Germline V gives CDR1 SGHNT, CDR2 YYREEE (reference sequence). Trimming took 1 base from V and 3 from J; bases not matched to a gene: 15. The CDR3 DNA follows: TGTGCCAGCAGCTTGCCAAAGGTTGGCGGGGGAACCGACACCGGGGAGCTGTTTTTT. It is translated as CASSLPKVGGGTDTGELFF.

This clone was seen just once. This chain uses TRBV5-1 with TRBJ1-1, with TRBD1 identical over 7 bases. Germline trimming cut 1 base from V and 6 bases from J; bases unmatched to any gene: 9. This CDR3 is 15 amino acids long. Germline assignment: CDR1 SGHRS and CDR2 YFSETQ. Here the CDR3 reads CASSLTGERSAEAFF. For the CDR3, the DNA is TGCGCCAGCAGCTTGACAGGGGAAAGATCGGCTGAAGCTTTCTTT. The full variable domain, in which reference TRBV5-1 and TRBJ1-1 provide the parts outside the CDR3, is KAGVTQTPRYLIKTRGQQVTLSCSPISGHRSVSWYQQTPGQGLQFLFEYFSETQRNKGNFPGRFSGRQFSNSRSEMNVSTLELGDSALYLCASSLTGERSAEAFFGQGTRLTVV.

The chain recombines TRBV20-1 with TRBJ2-3; D is possibly TRBD2 (5 bases). Trimming left V 3 bases short and J 1 base short, with 23 bases between. CDR3 size: 18 residues. The germline V gene has CDR1 DFQATT and CDR2 SNEGSKA (reference sequence). The CDR3 sequence is CSASLTRAGRWGTDTQYF. The CDR3 nucleotides read TGCAGTGCTAGTCTGACGAGGGCGGGTCGTTGGGGCACAGATACGCAGTATTTT.

This clone was seen only a few times. This chain uses TRBV5-5 with TRBJ1-2; no reliable D call. Trimming pared 0 bases from V and 6 bases from J, leaving 12 bases between. CDR1 is SGHKS, CDR2 YYEKEE, per germline (reference sequence). This CDR3 comprises 14 residues. CDR3 DNA sequence: TGTGCCAGCAGCTTGGGGCCGGGAAGGAATGGCTACACCTTC. The encoded protein is CASSLGPGRNGYTF.

The genes are TRBV3-1 (or the pseudogene TRBV3-2) and TRBJ1-1; no clear D. Germline V gene lookup returns CDR1 LGHDT and CDR2 YNNKEL (reference sequence). The V and J ends lost 1 base and 6 bases respectively, with 9 bases between them. The CDR3 totals 13 residues. The CDR3 is CASSQVMGAEAFF. CDR3 nucleotide sequence: TGTGCCAGCAGCCAAGTCATGGGCGCTGAAGCTTTCTTT.

The gene calls are TRBV2 and TRBJ2-1, with D maybe TRBD2 (5 bases). With 6 bases removed from V and 9 bases from J, the gap between germline ends came to 12 bases. CDR3 length: 12 amino acids. Germline CDR1 SNHLY, CDR2 FYNNEI. The DNA for the CDR3 is TGTGCCAGCAGACCCCCGCGGGCTGAGCAGTTCTTC. Its translation: CASRPPRAEQFF.

The CDR3 coding sequence is TGTGCCACCATCGATAGAGTTGGACAGGGGCCCACTGAAGCTTTCTTT. This gives the protein CATIDRVGQGPTEAFF. The genes are TRBV24-1 and TRBJ1-1; 9 positions match TRBD1. Germline CDR1 and CDR2: KGHDR and SFDVKD. The CDR3 has 16 residues. V lost 8 bases and J lost 4; bases outside the gene matches: 13.

The chain recombines TRBV24-1 with TRBJ1-5; no clear D. Germline-derived CDR1 and CDR2 are KGHDR and SFDVKD. V lost 4 bases and J lost 0, with 6 bases in between. The CDR3 contains 14 residues. CDR3 protein: CATSDQNSNQPQHF. In DNA form, the CDR3 reads TGTGCCACCAGTGACCAAAATAGCAATCAGCCCCAGCATTTT.

This clone appeared once. The rearrangement uses TRBV11-2 and TRBJ2-7, with D possibly matching TRBD1 (6 bases). Germline V CDR1 and CDR2: SGHAT, FQNNGV. This CDR3 region has 14 residues. Deletions cut 1 base from V and 3 bases from J, with 10 bases between. The CDR3 spells CASSLVGDIYEQYV. CDR3 bases: TGTGCCAGCAGCTTAGTCGGGGACATCTACGAGCAGTACGTC.

This sequence joins TRBV4-1 and TRBJ1-5; D is unresolved. CDR3 length: 15 amino acids. Germline CDR1 and CDR2: MGHRA and YSYEKL. Between the trimmed V and J ends, which lost 3 bases and 4 bases, there was a span of 13 bases. The CDR3 nucleotides are TGCGCCAGCAGCCAGTTAATATCAGTGAATCAGCCCCAGCATTTT. This translates into CASSQLISVNQPQHF.

The rearrangement uses TRBV28 and TRBJ1-5; D possibly corresponds to TRBD1 (5 bases). Looked up from germline, CDR1 is MDHEN and CDR2 is SYDVKM. The CDR3 runs 13 residues. Trimming removed 5 bases from V and 8 bases from J, with 13 bases in between. In DNA form, the CDR3 reads TGTGCCAGCAGTCCCCCAGGGTGGGAGCCCCAGCATTTT. Its protein product is CASSPPGWEPQHF.

The chain is built from TRBV30 and TRBJ1-3; TRBD1 might be the D (5 bases). Germline-derived CDR1 and CDR2 are GTSNPN and SVGIG (reference sequence). The CDR3 covers 16 residues. Trimming removed 3 bases from V and 3 bases from J, with 18 bases in between. The CDR3 coding sequence is TGTGCCTGGAGCGCAAAAGGTGGGGGGTTTGGAAACACCATATATTTT. As protein: CAWSAKGGGFGNTIYF.

The rearrangement uses TRBV11-2 and TRBJ2-5, with 9 bases identical to TRBD1. CDR3 size: 13 residues. V lost 4 bases, J lost 5 bases, and 2 bases stayed unmatched. Germline CDR1 and CDR2: SGHAT and FQNNGV. Written as DNA, the CDR3 is TGTGCCAGCAGCTCGGACAGGGGTGAGACCCAGTACTTC. Translated: CASSSDRGETQYF.

The chain recombines TRBV3-1 (or the pseudogene TRBV3-2) with TRBJ1-3; D unclear. Germline V gene data show CDR1 as LGHDT and CDR2 as YNNKEL (reference sequence). Trimming removed 1 base from V and 11 bases from J, with 9 bases in between. The CDR3 is made up of 12 amino acids. CDR3 DNA: TGTGCCAGCAGCCAAGCGGAGGGATCCATATATTTT. It codes for CASSQAEGSIYF.

The chain carries TRBV28 and TRBJ1-6; a weak D match, TRBD1 (5 bases). The CDR3 has 16 residues. V lost 6 bases and J 7 bases, leaving 19 bases between the germline ends. From germline, CDR1 is MDHEN and CDR2 SYDVKM. The CDR3 sequence is CASRGLWGVQNSPLHF. In DNA form, the CDR3 reads TGTGCCAGCAGGGGGCTCTGGGGGGTTCAAAATTCACCCCTCCACTTT.

This chain connects TRBV9 to TRBJ2-5; 8 positions match TRBD2. The CDR3 extends over 16 amino acids. The V segment lost 4 bases and the J segment 4 bases; nucleotides outside the gene matches: 12. Per the germline V gene, CDR1 is SGDLS and CDR2 is YYNGEE. CDR3: CASSPHAVREVETQYF. CDR3 DNA sequence: TGTGCCAGCAGCCCCCACGCGGTGCGGGAGGTAGAGACCCAGTACTTC.

CDR3 protein: CASRDMLSYNEQFF. The DNA for the CDR3 is TGTGCCAGCCGGGACATGCTCTCCTACAATGAGCAGTTCTTC. V usage is TRBV19 and J usage is TRBJ2-1; possibly TRBD1 for D (6 bases). Germline V lookup: CDR1 LNHDA, CDR2 SQIVND (reference sequence). The CDR3 contains 14 residues. The V end lost 9 bases, the J end lost 0 bases, and 12 bases lay between the germline ends.